A single sample gave rise to the 26 T cell receptor beta chains below, sequenced in a study of vaccination and CD4 T cells after COVID-19. The study sequenced cultured CD4+ T cell DNA using the Oncomine TCR Beta short-read assay. One entry per CDR3 protein results from TCRdb running MiXCR on the PCR reads. The sample holds 7,000 to 9,500 distinct CDR3 sequences; 60% are singletons and the top ten take about 14%. No antigens are known for them. Noted treatment: roughly 11-day PBMC culture with coronavirus spike peptide pools or control peptides (ViraFEST assay). The sample in question was cultured CD4+ T cells from blood, obtained after SARS-CoV-2 vaccination. These receptors were collected from a human donor with COVID-19.

In its sample, this clonotype is medium-sized. The chain employs TRBV7-9 and TRBJ2-3; D is uncertain. The CDR3 runs 18 residues. The V gene lost 2 bases and the J gene lost 0 bases, with 18 bases spanning the gap. Germline V gene sequence: CDR1 SEHNR, CDR2 FQNEAQ (reference sequence). The CDR3 reads CASSLTSRSGASTDTQYF. The CDR3 nucleotides read TGTGCCAGCAGCTTAACATCTCGGTCAGGTGCGAGCACAGATACGCAGTATTTT.

J is TRBJ2-5 and V is TRBV30; tentative D call: TRBD2 (6 bases). V shed 2 bases and J shed 4 bases, with 14 bases lying between them. Germline CDR1 and CDR2: GTSNPN and SVGIG (reference sequence). The CDR3 is 14 residues long. The CDR3 is CAWSHQGGRETQYF. CDR3 nucleotide sequence: TGTGCCTGGAGTCACCAGGGAGGACGAGAGACCCAGTACTTC.

This CDR3 reads CASSPSGGGEEQYF. The CDR3 coding sequence is TGTGCCAGCAGCCCTTCAGGGGGGGGTGAAGAGCAGTACTTC. The rearrangement joins TRBV7-9 to TRBJ2-7; D may be TRBD1 or TRBD2 (7 bases each). This CDR3 has 14 amino acids. V was shortened by 5 bases and J by 7 bases, with 18 bases between the two germline ends. Germline CDR1 is SEHNR and CDR2 is FQNEAQ (reference sequence).

This clonotype was seen just once. This chain joins TRBV20-1 and TRBJ1-4; tentatively, D is TRBD1 (6 bases). Germline values: CDR1 DFQATT, CDR2 SNEGSKA (reference sequence). The CDR3 runs to 14 residues. V lost 2 bases to trimming and J lost 5 bases, with 12 bases between them. CDR3 in amino acids: CSARPQGSNEKLFF. The CDR3 DNA follows: TGCAGTGCTAGACCCCAGGGGTCGAATGAAAAACTGTTTTTT.

This clonotype rates as medium-sized. J is TRBJ1-5 and V is TRBV6-1, with D hard to call. Deletions cut 5 bases from V and 0 bases from J, with 17 bases between. CDR1 MNHNS and CDR2 SASEGT come from the germline V gene. The CDR3 length is 17 residues. The CDR3 reads CASSPDGSPYSNQPQHF. CDR3 nucleotide sequence: TGTGCCAGCAGTCCCGACGGGTCGCCATATAGCAATCAGCCCCAGCATTTT.

This clonotype showed up just a few times. The chain carries TRBV7-2 and TRBJ1-2, with a possible D match to TRBD1 (6 bases). V lost 5 bases and J 4 bases, leaving 11 bases between the germline ends. CDR1 and CDR2 from the germline V gene are SGHTA and FQGNSA. This CDR3 region has 13 residues. The CDR3 here is CASSKQGTYGYTF. CDR3 DNA sequence: TGTGCCAGCAGCAAACAGGGTACCTATGGCTACACCTTC.

V usage is TRBV11-2 and J usage is TRBJ2-6, with a possible D match to TRBD2 (7 bases). V was cut by 0 bases and J by 0 bases, with 12 bases left in between. This CDR3 contains 18 residues. In germline, CDR1 is SGHAT, CDR2 FQNNGV. CDR3 loop: CASSLEGGGSSGANVLTF. CDR3 nucleotide sequence: TGTGCCAGCAGCTTAGAGGGAGGGGGTAGCTCTGGGGCCAACGTCCTGACTTTC. Complete variable domain (other parts from reference TRBV11-2 and TRBJ2-6): EAGVAQSPRYKIIEKRQSVAFWCNPISGHATLYWYQQILGQGPKLLIQFQNNGVVDDSQLPKDRFSAERLKGVDSTLKIQPAKLEDSAVYLCASSLEGGGSSGANVLTFGAGSRLTVL.

The chain links TRBV20-1 to TRBJ1-3; TRBD1 matches 7 bases. J lost 2 bases, V lost 6 bases, and 7 bases had no gene match. In germline, CDR1 is DFQATT, CDR2 SNEGSKA (reference sequence). CDR3 length: 14 residues. The CDR3 DNA reads TGCAGTGCCAACAGGGGAGACCCTGGAAACACCATATATTTT. It specifies CSANRGDPGNTIYF.

The chain is built from TRBV20-1 and TRBJ2-7; 7 bases are shared with TRBD1. This CDR3 region has 14 residues. Per germline, CDR1 DFQATT and CDR2 SNEGSKA (reference sequence). V lost 4 bases to trimming and J lost 4 bases; unmatched junction nucleotides: 10. CDR3 DNA: TGCAGTGCTAACCTCTTGGGACAGCCTTACGAGCAGTACTTC. The encoded protein is CSANLLGQPYEQYF.

This clonotype has a handful of counts. The chain has TRBV7-2 and TRBJ1-2, with D unclear. The germline V and J ends were trimmed by 0 bases and 2 bases, with 1 base remaining between them. This CDR3 has 12 amino acids. Germline V gene data show CDR1 as SGHTA and CDR2 as FQGNSA. This chain's CDR3 is CASSLANYGYTF. CDR3 nucleotide sequence: TGTGCCAGCAGCTTAGCCAACTATGGCTACACCTTC.

This clonotype occurred a few times. The rearrangement links TRBV9 to TRBJ2-5; 7 bases line up with TRBD2. CDR3 length equals 12 residues. The V segment lost 4 bases and the J segment 9 bases; nucleotides outside the gene matches: 6. Germline V lookup: CDR1 SGDLS, CDR2 YYNGEE. The CDR3 coding sequence is TGTGCCAGCAGCCTACCGGGGGGACCCCAGTACTTC. This codes for CASSLPGGPQYF.

The chain links TRBV11-2 to TRBJ1-2; no firm D call. The CDR3 runs to 15 residues. Trimming pared 1 base from V and 1 base from J, leaving 10 bases between. Germline CDR1 reads SGHAT; CDR2 reads FQNNGV. The DNA for the CDR3 is TGTGCCAGCAGCTTAGGAGCAGGCCTTAACTATGGCTACACCTTC. It codes for CASSLGAGLNYGYTF.

V usage is TRBV21-1 and J usage is TRBJ1-2. TRBV21-1 is classified as a pseudogene. This CDR3 is 13 amino acids long. For the CDR3, the DNA is TGTGCCAGCAGCAAAGGTGGAGACTATGGCTACACCTTC. It translates to CASSKGGDYGYTF.

The rearrangement links TRBV11-3 to TRBJ2-3; D unresolved. Trimming left V 5 bases short and J 3 bases short, with 12 bases between. From germline, CDR1 is SGHNT and CDR2 YENEEA. This CDR3 has 14 amino acids. The CDR3 nucleotides are TGTGCCAGCAGCCGAGATCCGGTGACAGATACGCAGTATTTT. Amino acid sequence: CASSRDPVTDTQYF.

The chain has TRBV20-1 and TRBJ1-6; 7 bases agree with TRBD1. V shed 5 bases, J shed 5 bases, and the junction held 9 bases outside the gene matches. The CDR3 loop spans 15 amino acids. Germline CDR1 is DFQATT and CDR2 is SNEGSKA (reference sequence). The CDR3 here is CSAPTRDSHNSPLHF. CDR3 sequence (DNA): TGCAGTGCTCCGACCCGGGACAGCCATAATTCACCCCTCCACTTT.

J is TRBJ1-2 and V is TRBV28; 7 bases map to TRBD1. This CDR3 region has 16 residues. The germline CDR1 and CDR2 sequences are MDHEN and SYDVKM. The junction had 14 bases not matched to a gene; V was cut back by 6 bases and J by 4 bases. In DNA form, the CDR3 reads TGTGCCAGCAGCCGTCGACAGGGCCGGGGACTCTATGGCTACACCTTC. This translates into CASSRRQGRGLYGYTF.

Turning to this clonotype: Germline is not matched at one junction end, which may reflect a read error. The genes are TRBV7-9 and TRBJ2-1; 7 positions match TRBD2. Germline loops: CDR1 SEHNR, CDR2 FQNEAQ (reference sequence). This CDR3 is built from 10 residues. CDR3 sequence (DNA): TGTGCCAGCAGCTTGGGGACTACACACTTC. Translating it yields CASSLGTTHF.

The chain combines TRBV15 with TRBJ1-3; D ambiguous. There are 12 residues in the CDR3. Germline V CDR1 and CDR2: LNHNV, YYDKDF (reference sequence). Deletions cut 5 bases from V and 6 bases from J, with 8 bases between. Written as DNA, the CDR3 is TGTGCCACCAGCCTCTGGGAAAACACCATATATTTT. This codes for CATSLWENTIYF.

CDR3 in amino acids: CASSSDRANGYTF. The CDR3 DNA follows: TGTGCCAGCAGCTCCGACAGGGCGAATGGCTACACCTTC. The chain employs TRBV11-2 and TRBJ1-2; TRBD1 matches at 7 bases. The CDR3 covers 13 residues. The junction had 5 bases not matched to a gene; V was cut back by 4 bases and J by 6 bases. Per germline, CDR1 SGHAT and CDR2 FQNNGV. Full variable domain (missing parts from reference TRBV11-2 and TRBJ1-2): EAGVAQSPRYKIIEKRQSVAFWCNPISGHATLYWYQQILGQGPKLLIQFQNNGVVDDSQLPKDRFSAERLKGVDSTLKIQPAKLEDSAVYLCASSSDRANGYTFGSGTRLTVV.

The chain has TRBV6-1 and TRBJ2-7; D is unclear. Germline V lookup: CDR1 MNHNS, CDR2 SASEGT. This CDR3 is 12 amino acids long. Trimming removed 2 bases from V and 6 bases from J, with 8 bases in between. CDR3 protein: CASSEWGSEQYF. CDR3 nucleotides: TGTGCCAGCAGTGAATGGGGATCCGAGCAGTACTTC.

The genes are TRBV5-4 and TRBJ2-1; 9 bases match TRBD2. Germline values: CDR1 SGHNT, CDR2 YYREEE (reference sequence). The V and J ends lost 4 bases and 10 bases, in that order; junction bases with no gene match: 15. CDR3 size: 16 residues. CDR3 amino acids: CASSPSGGVAGEEQFF. CDR3 nucleotide sequence: TGTGCCAGCAGCCCCTCGGGGGGGGTAGCGGGGGAAGAGCAGTTCTTC. The full variable domain, completed using reference TRBV5-4 and TRBJ2-1, is ETGVTQSPTHLIKTRGQQVTLRCSSQSGHNTVSWYQQALGQGPQFIFQYYREEENGRGNFPPRFSGLQFPNYSSELNVNALELDDSALYLCASSPSGGVAGEEQFFGPGTRLTVL.

This chain uses TRBV7-3 with TRBJ1-6; a possible D gene is TRBD1 (5 bases). V was clipped by 5 bases and J by 10 bases, with 18 bases between them. Germline CDR1 SGHTA, CDR2 FQGTGA. This CDR3 has 15 amino acids. Here the CDR3 reads CASSPAGAGTSPLHF. The CDR3 nucleotides read TGTGCCAGCAGCCCCGCCGGGGCAGGTACCTCACCCCTCCACTTT.

This clonotype has more than one count but fewer than ten. The V call is TRBV28, the J call TRBJ1-5; 10 bases agree with TRBD1. The length of the CDR3 is 15 residues. Trimming took 3 bases from V and 7 from J; bases not matched to a gene: 6. Germline CDR1 MDHEN, CDR2 SYDVKM. CDR3 region: CASSLRQGAGQPQHF. The CDR3 DNA reads TGTGCCAGCAGTTTGCGACAGGGGGCTGGACAGCCCCAGCATTTT.

The chain recombines TRBV7-2 with TRBJ2-7, with D possibly matching TRBD2 (6 bases). Trimming pared 2 bases from V and 7 bases from J, leaving 15 bases between. Germline V gene data show CDR1 as SGHTA and CDR2 as FQGNSA. This CDR3 has 14 residues. CDR3 sequence reads: CASSLPLVAAEQYF. CDR3 nucleotide sequence: TGTGCCAGCAGCTTACCCCTTGTAGCGGCTGAGCAGTACTTC.

V is TRBV6-1 and J is TRBJ1-2; 7 positions match TRBD1. Germline loops: CDR1 MNHNS, CDR2 SASEGT. The length of the CDR3 is 14 residues. Trimming took 6 bases from V and 6 from J; bases not matched to a gene: 10. The CDR3 sequence: CASSLYDRDHGYTF. The CDR3 DNA reads as TGTGCCAGCAGCCTATACGACAGGGACCATGGCTACACCTTC.

The chain has TRBV5-3 and TRBJ1-6; 7 nucleotides line up with TRBD1. TRBV5-3 is annotated as an ORF whose role is uncertain. The J segment lost 12 bases and the V segment lost 8 bases, leaving 17 bases of the junction unmatched. This CDR3 comprises 15 residues. The CDR3 region is CASSTTGTESGPLHF. The CDR3 DNA sequence: TGTGCCAGCAGTACAACCGGGACAGAAAGTGGACCCCTCCACTTT.